This T cell receptor (beta chain) was identified during a study of T-cell memory formation after mild COVID-19. Turning to the study itself: Largely donor-specific sequence clusters came from two donors.

UMIs and sample barcodes were carried by the TCR alpha and TCR beta cDNA libraries that 5'RACE produced using constant-segment primers. TCRdb reprocessed the 5' RACE reads via MiXCR and lists one record per CDR3 protein. The table records under 300,000 distinct CDR3 sequences, about 20% of them present only once. V was clipped by 8 bases and J by 1 base, with 10 bases between them. CDR1 is SGHAT and CDR2 is FQNNGV in the germline V gene. This CDR3 is 13 amino acids long. Details on this clonotype: What it binds is unknown.

Study observations and caveats: That cross-reactive memory joined was suggested by some responding clones appearing in pre-infection memory. CD8+ contracting clones occupied EMRA, while CD4+ ones occupied mainly CM and EM.

This receptor was obtained from a man aged 18 to 30 who had mild COVID-19 (a few samples of this study predate the infection). Cell type and time point are not known. Sequenced input: PBMCs or a T cell subset sorted from them (not recorded which). The genes are TRBV11-2 and TRBJ2-3, with a possible D match to TRBD2 (6 bases). The CDR3 coding sequence is TGTGCCAGCGGGATAGCGGGCACAGATACGCAGTATTTT. Translation gives CASGIAGTDTQYF.